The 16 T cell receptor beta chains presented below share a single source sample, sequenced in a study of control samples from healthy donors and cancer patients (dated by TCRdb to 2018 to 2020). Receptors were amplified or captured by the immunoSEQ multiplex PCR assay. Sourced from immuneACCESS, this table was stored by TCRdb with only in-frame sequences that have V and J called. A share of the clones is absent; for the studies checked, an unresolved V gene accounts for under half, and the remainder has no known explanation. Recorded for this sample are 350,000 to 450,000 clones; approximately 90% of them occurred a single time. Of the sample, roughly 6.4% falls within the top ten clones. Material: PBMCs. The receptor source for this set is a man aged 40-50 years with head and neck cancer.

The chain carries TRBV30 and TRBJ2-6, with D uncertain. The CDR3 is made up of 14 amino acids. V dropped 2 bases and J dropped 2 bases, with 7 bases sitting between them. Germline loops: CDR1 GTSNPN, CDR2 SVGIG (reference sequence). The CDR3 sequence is CAWSKGPGANVLTF. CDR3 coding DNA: TGTGCCTGGAGTAAGGGTCCTGGGGCCAACGTCCTGACTTTC. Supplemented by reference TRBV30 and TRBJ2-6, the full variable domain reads SQTIHQWPATLVQPVGSPLSLECTVEGTSNPNLYWYRQAAGRGLQLLFYSVGIGQISSEVPQNLSASRPQDRQFILSSKKLLLSDSGFYLCAWSKGPGANVLTFGAGSRLTVL.

CDR3 bases: TGCGCCAGCAGCTCGGACCTCTTATACGAGCAGTACTTC. The encoded protein is CASSSDLLYEQYF. This chain connects TRBV5-1 to TRBJ2-7; the D is unclear. The CDR3 consists of 13 residues. In germline, CDR1 is SGHRS, CDR2 YFSETQ. The V end was cut by 3 bases, the J end by 4 bases, with 11 bases between.

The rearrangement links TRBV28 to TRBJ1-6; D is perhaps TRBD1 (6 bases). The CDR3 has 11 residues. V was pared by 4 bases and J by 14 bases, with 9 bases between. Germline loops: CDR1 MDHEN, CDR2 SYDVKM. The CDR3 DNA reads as TGTGCCAGCAGTTGGGGGCGGACCCTCCACTTT. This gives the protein CASSWGRTLHF.

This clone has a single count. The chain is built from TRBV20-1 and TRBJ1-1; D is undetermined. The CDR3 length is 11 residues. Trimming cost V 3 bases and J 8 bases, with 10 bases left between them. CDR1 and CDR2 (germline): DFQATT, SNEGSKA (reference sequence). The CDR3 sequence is CSASSTTEAFF. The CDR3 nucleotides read TGCAGTGCTAGCTCTACGACAGAAGCTTTCTTT.

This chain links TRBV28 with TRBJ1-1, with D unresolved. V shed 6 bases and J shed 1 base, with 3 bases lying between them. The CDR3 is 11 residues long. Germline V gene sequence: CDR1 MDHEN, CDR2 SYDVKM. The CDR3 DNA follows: TGTGCCAGCAGGAAGAACACTGAAGCTTTCTTT. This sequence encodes CASRKNTEAFF.

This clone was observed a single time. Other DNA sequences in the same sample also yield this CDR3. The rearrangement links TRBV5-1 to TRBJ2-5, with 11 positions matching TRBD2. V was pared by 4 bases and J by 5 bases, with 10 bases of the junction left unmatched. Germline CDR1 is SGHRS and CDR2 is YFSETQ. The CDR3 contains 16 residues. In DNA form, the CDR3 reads TGCGCCAGCAGCCCCCGACTAGCGGGAACGCAGGAGACCCAGTACTTC. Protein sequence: CASSPRLAGTQETQYF.

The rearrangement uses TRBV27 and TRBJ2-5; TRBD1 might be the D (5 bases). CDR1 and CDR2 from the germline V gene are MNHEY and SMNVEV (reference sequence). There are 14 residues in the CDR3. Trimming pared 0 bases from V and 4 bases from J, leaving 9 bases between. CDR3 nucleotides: TGTGCCAGCAGTTTATCTTGGACATCAGAGACCCAGTACTTC. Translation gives CASSLSWTSETQYF.

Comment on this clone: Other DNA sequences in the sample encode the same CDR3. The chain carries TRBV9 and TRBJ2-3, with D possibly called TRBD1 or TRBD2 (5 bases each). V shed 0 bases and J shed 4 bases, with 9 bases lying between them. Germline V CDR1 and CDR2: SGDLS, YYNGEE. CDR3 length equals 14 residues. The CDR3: CASSVAGRPDTQYF. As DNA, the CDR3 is TGTGCCAGCAGCGTAGCGGGGCGCCCAGATACGCAGTATTTT.

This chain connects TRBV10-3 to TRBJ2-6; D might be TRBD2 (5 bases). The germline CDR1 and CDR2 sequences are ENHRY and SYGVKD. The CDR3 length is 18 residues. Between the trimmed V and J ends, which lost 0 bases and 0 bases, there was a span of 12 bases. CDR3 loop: CAISESPDSISGANVLTF. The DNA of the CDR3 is TGTGCCATCAGTGAGTCCCCGGACTCCATCTCTGGGGCCAACGTCCTGACTTTC.

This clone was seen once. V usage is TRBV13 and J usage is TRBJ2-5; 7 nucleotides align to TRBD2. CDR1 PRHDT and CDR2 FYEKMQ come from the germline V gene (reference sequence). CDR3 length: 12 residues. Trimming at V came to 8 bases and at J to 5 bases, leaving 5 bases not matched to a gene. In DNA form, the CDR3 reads TGTGCCAGCCAGGCCGGGGGGGAGACCCAGTACTTC. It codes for CASQAGGETQYF.

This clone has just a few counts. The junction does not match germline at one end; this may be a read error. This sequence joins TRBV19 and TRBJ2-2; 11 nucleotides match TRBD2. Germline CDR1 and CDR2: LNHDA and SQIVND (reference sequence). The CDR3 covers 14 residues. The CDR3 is CASRIAGGPGELFF. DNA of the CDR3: TGTGCCAGTAGAATAGCGGGAGGGCCCGGGGAGCTGTTTTTT.

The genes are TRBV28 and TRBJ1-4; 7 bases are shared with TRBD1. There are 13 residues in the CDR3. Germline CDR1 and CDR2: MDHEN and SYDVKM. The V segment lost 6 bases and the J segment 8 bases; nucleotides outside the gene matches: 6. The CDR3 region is CASRRDRGEKLFF. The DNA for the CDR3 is TGTGCCAGCAGGCGGGACAGAGGGGAAAAACTGTTTTTT.

Written as DNA, the CDR3 is TGTGCCAGCAGTGCAGTACTCCGGGACGTAGTCTACGAGCAGTACTTC. Residues: CASSAVLRDVVYEQYF. The chain employs TRBV6-1 and TRBJ2-7; D tentatively fits TRBD1 or TRBD2 (5 bases each). CDR3 length: 16 amino acids. Trimming shortened V by 4 bases and J by 3 bases, and 19 bases separated the two germline ends. CDR1 is MNHNS and CDR2 is SASEGT in the germline V gene.

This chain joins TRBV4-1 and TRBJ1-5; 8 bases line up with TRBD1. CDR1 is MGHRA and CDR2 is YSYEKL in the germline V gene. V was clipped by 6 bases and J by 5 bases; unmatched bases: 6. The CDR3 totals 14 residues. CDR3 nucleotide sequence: TGCGCCAGCAGTCCGTGGACAGGGTATCAGCCCCAGCATTTT. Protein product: CASSPWTGYQPQHF.

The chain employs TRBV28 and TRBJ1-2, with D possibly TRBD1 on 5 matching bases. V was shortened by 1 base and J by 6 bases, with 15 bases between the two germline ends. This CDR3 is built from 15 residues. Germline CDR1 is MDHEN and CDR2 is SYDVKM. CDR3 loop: CASSLYETVENGYTF. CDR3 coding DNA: TGTGCCAGCAGTTTATATGAGACAGTAGAGAATGGCTACACCTTC.

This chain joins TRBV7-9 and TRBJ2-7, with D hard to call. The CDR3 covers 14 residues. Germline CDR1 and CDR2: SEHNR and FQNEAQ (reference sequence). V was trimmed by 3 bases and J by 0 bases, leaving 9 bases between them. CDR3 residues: CASSLSAVSYEQYF. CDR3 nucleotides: TGTGCCAGCAGCTTGTCGGCGGTCTCCTACGAGCAGTACTTC.